Listed below are T cell receptor beta chains from one sample, sequenced in a study of circulating CD8 cells and anti-PD-1 response in melanoma. In TCRdb, the reads were re-called with MiXCR into one record per CDR3 protein. The data contain some 220 distinct CDR3 sequences, about 8.8% of them seen just once; the ten biggest clones take up nearly 60%. This sample comprised CD8+ T cells from PBMCs, obtained at baseline or after one month of anti-PD-1 therapy (not recorded which). Every receptor here comes from a human donor with melanoma. Both conserved end residues are trimmed from each CDR3. Only part of the rows carry a size: once, few, many, or a class if the clone is expanded.

V	size	J	CDR3
TRBV20-1	medium-sized	TRBJ2-4	SASSTAQIYRNIQY
TRBV29-1	large	TRBJ2-6	SVVTSGAFGANVLT
TRBV12-3/TRBV12-4	medium-sized	TRBJ2-2	ASSLGQGVNTGELF
TRBV2	large	TRBJ1-2	ASRPDSFNYGYT
TRBV20-1	large	TRBJ2-7	SARTSGTYEQY
TRBV11-2	.	TRBJ2-1	ASRTGGYNEQF
TRBV20-1	medium-sized	TRBJ2-7	SAQLAGVFYEQY
TRBV12-5	medium-sized	TRBJ2-5	ASGLPDWEAGDETQY
TRBV14	large	TRBJ2-5	ASSQELALWETQY
TRBV19	.	TRBJ1-1	ASSIVRNTEAF
TRBV10-3	medium-sized	TRBJ2-1	AISSQGEDERGLPSYNEQF
TRBV19	.	TRBJ2-2	ASSVTSLAGELF
TRBV28	hyperexpanded	TRBJ2-7	ASGPGVSYEQY
TRBV29-1	medium-sized	TRBJ2-1	SGWATGLFNEQF
TRBV7-2	large	TRBJ2-7	ASSFGQSYEQY
TRBV12-3/TRBV12-4	large	TRBJ2-5	ASSPAAGGSGETQY
TRBV15	medium-sized	TRBJ2-2	ATSRDETGELF